What follows are 28 T cell receptor beta chains derived from one specimen sequenced in a study of Graves' ophthalmopathy and Graves' hyperthyroidism (dated by TCRdb to 2017 to 2018). Sequencing took place on an Illumina HiSeq 2000. TCR beta CDR3 regions were amplified from RNA transcripts for repertoire sequencing. The first round of RT-PCR was done with HTBI primers and the Qiagen OneStep RT-PCR kit, and was followed by a second round of multiplex PCR, then size selection and purification. TCRdb reanalyzed the raw reads on its own, using fastp at Q25 for trimming and MiXCR for clone calling, and kept in-frame beta chains. Each entry merges the rows of one CDR3 protein and shows their most common DNA and genes. For this sample the table gives hundreds of thousands of distinct CDR3 sequences, of which roughly 21% were detected only once. Roughly 3% of the sample comes from the top ten. Sequences were obtained from peripheral blood. Receptor source: a young woman with stable Graves' hyperthyroidism. Donor details come from another sample of the same person, matched by shared clones.

At least ten counts were recorded for this clonotype. This chain joins TRBV30 and TRBJ1-1, with D perhaps matching TRBD1 (5 bases). This CDR3 contains 13 residues. V shed 2 bases and J shed 4 bases, with 11 bases lying between them. Germline V gene lookup returns CDR1 GTSNPN and CDR2 SVGIG (reference sequence). The CDR3 coding sequence is TGTGCCTGGAGTAAGGGGTGGGCCACTGAAGCTTTCTTT. Its translation: CAWSKGWATEAFF.

This clonotype was detected many times. The chain employs TRBV11-3 and TRBJ2-6, with D unresolved. Trimming pared 2 bases from V and 0 bases from J, leaving 8 bases between. The CDR3 consists of 16 residues. CDR1 is SGHNT and CDR2 is YENEEA in the germline V gene. The CDR3 DNA reads TGTGCCAGCAGCTTACAGGACCTCTCTGGGGCCAACGTCCTGACTTTC. Translating it yields CASSLQDLSGANVLTF.

This clonotype was observed at least ten times. V and J are TRBV7-8 and TRBJ1-2; maybe TRBD1 (5 bases). Germline V gene sequence: CDR1 SGHVS, CDR2 FQNEAQ. CDR3 length: 15 residues. The V end lost 1 base, the J end lost 4 bases, and 13 bases lay between the germline ends. Here the CDR3 DNA reads TGTGCCAGCAGCTTAGGGGGCAGGACACTCTATGGCTACACCTTC. It specifies CASSLGGRTLYGYTF.

CDR3 sequence (DNA): TGTGCCAGTAGTATTATCGGCCCAGGGAATGAAAAACTGTTTTTT. Its protein is CASSIIGPGNEKLFF. The J gene is TRBJ1-4, the V gene TRBV19, with a possible D match to TRBD1 (5 bases). CDR1 and CDR2 from the germline V gene are LNHDA and SQIVND (reference sequence). The CDR3 is 15 residues long. Trimming took off 3 bases at V and 5 bases at J, with 13 bases between the two ends.

This clonotype was seen more than once but under ten times. The CDR3 sequence: CSASSDLNTEAFF. The CDR3 DNA follows: TGCAGTGCTAGTTCCGATCTGAACACTGAAGCTTTCTTT. The genes are TRBV20-1 and TRBJ1-1, with unresolved D. The CDR3 spans 13 residues. Trimming took 3 bases from V and 0 from J, leaving 8 bases between them. The germline CDR1 and CDR2 sequences are DFQATT and SNEGSKA (reference sequence).

The chain uses TRBV28 and TRBJ2-7, with D unclear. The CDR3 is 12 residues long. The germline V gene encodes CDR1 MDHEN and CDR2 SYDVKM. The germline V and J ends were trimmed by 2 bases and 3 bases, with 5 bases remaining between them. The CDR3 loop reads CASSLIDYEQYF. The CDR3 DNA sequence: TGTGCCAGCAGTTTAATAGACTACGAGCAGTACTTC.

This clonotype was seen ten or more times. CDR3 region: CASSQNSIEQYF. The DNA for the CDR3 is TGTGCCAGCAGCCAAAATTCAATCGAGCAGTACTTC. This chain uses TRBV14 with TRBJ2-7; D ambiguous. Germline assignment: CDR1 SGHDN and CDR2 FVKESK. Trimming shortened V by 2 bases and J by 6 bases, and 8 bases separated the two germline ends. The CDR3 is made up of 12 amino acids. Together with reference TRBV14 and TRBJ2-7, the CDR3 gives the full variable domain: EAGVTQFPSHSVIEKGQTVTLRCDPISGHDNLYWYRRVMGKEIKFLLHFVKESKQDESGMPNNRFLAERTGGTYSTLKVQPAELEDSGVYFCASSQNSIEQYFGPGTRLTVT.

V usage is TRBV6-1 and J usage is TRBJ1-3, with 7 nucleotides matching TRBD1. Germline CDR1 MNHNS, CDR2 SASEGT. After removal of 9 bases from V and 3 bases from J, the junction contained 5 bases not matched to a gene. CDR3 length: 13 residues. CDR3 amino acids: CASSGQFGNTIYF. The CDR3 nucleotides are TGTGCCAGTTCGGGACAGTTTGGAAACACCATATATTTT.

V is TRBV10-2 and J is TRBJ1-5; D is possibly TRBD1 (5 bases). The germline V gene encodes CDR1 WSHSY and CDR2 SAAADI. The V end was cut by 1 base, the J end by 6 bases, with 10 bases between. This CDR3 has 14 residues. The CDR3 loop reads CASSEFGASQPQHF. The CDR3 nucleotides read TGCGCCAGCAGTGAGTTTGGGGCCAGTCAGCCCCAGCATTTT.

This clonotype occurred a few times. This clone may be a read error of a much larger clone one base away. The CDR3 does not end in the conserved phenylalanine or tryptophan, so this is likely a read error. DNA for the CDR3: TGTGCCAGCAGATTGGGATGGGGGCGTTTCTCCTACGAGCAGTACCTC. Its translation: CASRLGWGRFSYEQYL. The rearrangement uses TRBV6-2 or TRBV6-3 and TRBJ2-7; D is possibly TRBD1 (6 bases). The V gene lost 6 bases and the J gene lost 0 bases, with 18 bases spanning the gap. This CDR3 is 16 amino acids long. Germline V gives CDR1 MNHEY, CDR2 SVGEGT.

This chain connects TRBV6-1 to TRBJ1-5; D call uncertain. This CDR3 region has 13 residues. The germline V gene encodes CDR1 MNHNS and CDR2 SASEGT. V lost 3 bases, J lost 3 bases, and 6 bases lay in between. CDR3 amino acids: CASSDTYNQPQHF. DNA of the CDR3: TGTGCCAGCAGTGACACCTACAATCAGCCCCAGCATTTT.

In this sample, this clonotype turned up many times. The rearrangement joins TRBV28 to TRBJ1-5; 7 bases map to TRBD1. CDR1 is MDHEN, CDR2 SYDVKM, per germline. The CDR3 is 15 residues long. V was clipped by 4 bases and J by 2 bases; unmatched bases: 5. CDR3 sequence reads: CASSWRGLGNQPQHF. The CDR3 DNA reads TGTGCCAGCAGTTGGAGGGGGCTCGGCAATCAGCCCCAGCATTTT.

Comments on this clonotype: The junction departs from the called germline gene at one end, perhaps through a read error. Here the CDR3 reads CSAKTGGPTYNSPPHF. As DNA, the CDR3 is TGCAGTGCCAAAACGGGGGGACCCACCTATAATTCACCCCCCCACTTT. This chain links TRBV20-1 with TRBJ1-6; D perhaps matches TRBD1 (5 bases). This CDR3 has 16 amino acids. Germline V gives CDR1 DFQATT, CDR2 SNEGSKA (reference sequence).

This clonotype has at least ten counts. The J gene is TRBJ1-2, the V gene TRBV12-5; D is undetermined. V was trimmed by 5 bases and J by 5 bases, leaving 12 bases between them. This CDR3 contains 13 residues. Germline V gives CDR1 LGHNT, CDR2 FRNRAP. CDR3 DNA: TGTGCTAGTGGTAGTATCGGCGGATATGGCTACACCTTC. Its translation is CASGSIGGYGYTF.

The chain couples TRBV24-1 to TRBJ2-5, with 10 bases matching TRBD2. CDR3 length: 15 amino acids. Germline V gene sequence: CDR1 KGHDR, CDR2 SFDVKD. Trimming cost V 6 bases and J 0 bases; bases outside gene matches: 3. CDR3 amino acids: CATSRLAGDQETQYF. CDR3 in DNA: TGTGCCACCAGTCGGCTAGCGGGGGACCAAGAGACCCAGTACTTC.

This clonotype was seen ten or more times. This rearrangement joins TRBV28 to TRBJ2-7; 11 bases map to TRBD1. Germline CDR1 is MDHEN and CDR2 is SYDVKM. The CDR3 is 16 amino acids. The trim removed 1 base at V and 5 bases at J, leaving 7 bases unmatched. CDR3 sequence reads: CASSLSYLDRGHEQYF. The DNA for the CDR3 is TGTGCCAGCAGTTTATCCTACCTGGACAGGGGGCACGAGCAGTACTTC.

This clonotype has only a few counts. V usage is TRBV28 and J usage is TRBJ2-7; 8 bases match TRBD1. This CDR3 comprises 15 residues. The germline V gene has CDR1 MDHEN and CDR2 SYDVKM. The ends lost 4 bases at V and 3 bases at J; junction bases unmatched: 8. CDR3 sequence reads: CASSSPGQGIYEQYF. In DNA, the CDR3 is TGTGCCAGCAGTTCTCCCGGACAGGGCATCTACGAGCAGTACTTC.

This clonotype has a count of ten or more. The chain combines TRBV12-3 or TRBV12-4 with TRBJ2-2; 11 positions match TRBD2. The CDR3 spans 19 residues. J gave up 3 bases and V 1 base, and 10 bases lay outside the gene matches. This CDR3 is CASSLVWLAGGPDTGELFF. CDR3 coding DNA: TGTGCCAGCAGTTTAGTGTGGTTAGCGGGAGGGCCCGACACCGGGGAGCTGTTTTTT.

This chain connects TRBV6-2 or TRBV6-3 to TRBJ2-5; 7 bases agree with TRBD2. The V and J ends lost 7 bases and 5 bases, in that order; junction bases with no gene match: 13. CDR1 is MNHEY and CDR2 is SVGEGT in the germline V gene. The CDR3 is 15 residues long. CDR3 sequence reads: CASNYGGTEAETQYF. In nucleotides, the CDR3 is TGTGCCAGCAACTACGGGGGGACTGAGGCGGAGACCCAGTACTTC.

The sample holds many counts of this clonotype. V usage is TRBV12-3 or TRBV12-4 and J usage is TRBJ2-5; maybe TRBD2 (6 bases). Trimming took off 3 bases at V and 5 bases at J, with 10 bases between the two ends. The CDR3 runs to 13 residues. The DNA for the CDR3 is TGTGCCAGCAGTTTCGGGACTTCGGAGACCCAGTACTTC. This codes for CASSFGTSETQYF.

This clonotype was counted at least ten times. The chain recombines TRBV11-2 with TRBJ2-6; possibly TRBD1 for D (6 bases). Germline V gives CDR1 SGHAT, CDR2 FQNNGV. This CDR3 region has 16 residues. V lost 6 bases and J 3 bases, leaving 15 bases between the germline ends. The CDR3 DNA is TGTGCCAGCAGTTTTACAGGGTGGGGTGGGGCCAACGTCCTGACTTTC. Translation: CASSFTGWGGANVLTF. Together with reference TRBV11-2 and TRBJ2-6, the CDR3 gives the full variable domain: EAGVAQSPRYKIIEKRQSVAFWCNPISGHATLYWYQQILGQGPKLLIQFQNNGVVDDSQLPKDRFSAERLKGVDSTLKIQPAKLEDSAVYLCASSFTGWGGANVLTFGAGSRLTVL.

Comments on this clonotype: A read error may produce the germline difference seen at one junction end. The rearrangement links TRBV15 to TRBJ1-1; tentatively, D is TRBD1 (6 bases). This CDR3 has 15 residues. Germline V lookup: CDR1 LNHNV, CDR2 YYDKDF (reference sequence). Here the CDR3 DNA reads TGTGCCACCAGCACAACGGACAGCCCTAACACCGAAGCTTTCTTT. The encoded protein is CATSTTDSPNTEAFF.

This clonotype occurred many times. The chain has TRBV24-1 and TRBJ1-2, with TRBD1 identical over 7 bases. Trimming removed 3 bases from V and 6 bases from J; junction bases left unmatched: 6. The CDR3 length is 14 residues. The germline V gene has CDR1 KGHDR and CDR2 SFDVKD. This CDR3 reads CATSDLGQAHGYTF. CDR3 in DNA: TGTGCCACCAGTGATCTCGGACAGGCCCATGGCTACACCTTC.

This chain joins TRBV6-5 and TRBJ1-2; no reliable D call. V was shortened by 0 bases and J by 5 bases, with 13 bases between the two germline ends. This CDR3 has 15 residues. Germline V gene data show CDR1 as MNHEY and CDR2 as SVGAGI. The DNA of the CDR3 is TGTGCCAGCAGTTACTCGCCCGGGAGCGATTATGGCTACACCTTC. It codes for CASSYSPGSDYGYTF.

This clonotype was detected ten times or more. This rearrangement joins TRBV12-3 or TRBV12-4 to TRBJ1-2; TRBD1 agrees at 10 bases. The CDR3 has 14 residues. J lost 3 bases, V lost 5 bases, and 3 bases had no gene match. CDR3 nucleotide sequence: TGTGCCAGCAGTCGACAGGGGGCCTACTATGGCTACACCTTC. Its protein product is CASSRQGAYYGYTF.

This clonotype came up many times. The rearrangement joins TRBV30 to TRBJ1-3; D perhaps matches TRBD1 (5 bases). Trimming shortened V by 3 bases and J by 4 bases, and 10 bases separated the two germline ends. This CDR3 spans 13 amino acids. CDR1 and CDR2 from the germline V gene are GTSNPN and SVGIG (reference sequence). CDR3 sequence: CAWSGDRGNTIYF. The DNA of the CDR3 is TGTGCCTGGAGCGGGGACCGCGGAAACACCATATATTTT.

The rearrangement uses TRBV10-3 and TRBJ1-2, with a possible D match to TRBD1 (5 bases). Germline-derived CDR1 and CDR2 are ENHRY and SYGVKD. The CDR3 covers 14 residues. Trimming removed 8 bases from V and 7 bases from J, with 20 bases in between. CDR3 loop: CAISKDAGDGGYTF. In DNA form, the CDR3 reads TGTGCCATCTCTAAGGACGCCGGGGACGGTGGCTACACCTTC.

This clonotype appeared many times. V and J are TRBV4-3 and TRBJ1-2; 9 positions match TRBD1. The V and J ends lost 4 bases and 4 bases, in that order; junction bases with no gene match: 10. CDR1 is LGHNA, CDR2 YSLEER, per germline. This CDR3 region has 16 residues. The CDR3 here is CASSPYTGGGVYGYTF. CDR3 sequence (DNA): TGCGCCAGCAGCCCCTATACAGGGGGCGGTGTCTATGGCTACACCTTC.